The 6 T cell receptor beta chains below come from one sample, sequenced in a study of metastatic and nonmetastatic thyroid tumors. TCRdb re-called the PCR reads through MiXCR. The sample holds roughly 36,000 clones, roughly a tenth seen once. The entire patient cohort was treatment-naive prior to thyroid surgery. The source material was blood. The receptors here all came from a female donor with papillary thyroid cancer or a benign thyroid nodule (not recorded which). Some clones in this sample may be carry-over from other donors' samples.

This clone was detected only a few times. The CDR3: CASRTPGSSYTF. CDR3 DNA: TGTGCCAGCAGAACCCCCGGGTCCTCCTACACCTTC. The gene calls are TRBV12-3 or TRBV12-4 and TRBJ1-2; no definite D call. Trimming took 6 bases from V and 10 from J, leaving 15 bases between them. The CDR3 is made up of 12 amino acids.

In this sample, this clone turned up many times. The chain joins TRBV20-1 to TRBJ1-1; D remains unclear. The V end lost 0 bases, the J end lost 11 bases, and 13 bases lay between the germline ends. This CDR3 is built from 12 residues. Per the germline V gene, CDR1 is DFQATT and CDR2 is SNEGSKA (reference sequence). The CDR3 nucleotides read TGCAGTGCTAGAGATGGGGATGGGCAGGCTTTCTTT. It yields the protein CSARDGDGQAFF.

The CDR3 DNA follows: TGCGCCAGCAGCACACTAGCGGGAGACTCCTACGAGCAGTACTTC. This encodes CASSTLAGDSYEQYF. The chain is built from TRBV5-1 and TRBJ2-7, with TRBD2 matching over 11 bases. Germline assignment: CDR1 SGHRS and CDR2 YFSETQ. The CDR3 covers 15 residues. The trim removed 4 bases at V and 0 bases at J, leaving 3 bases unmatched.

This clone was counted ten times or more. The rearrangement joins TRBV27 to TRBJ2-7, with D perhaps matching TRBD1 (5 bases). This CDR3 contains 13 residues. V lost 4 bases to trimming and J lost 3 bases, with 10 bases between them. CDR1 and CDR2 (germline): MNHEY, SMNVEV (reference sequence). The CDR3 DNA reads as TGTGCCAGCAGTTCCGCCACAGGCTACGAGCAGTACTTC. Its protein product is CASSSATGYEQYF.

V is TRBV5-5 and J is TRBJ2-1; the D is unclear. Trimming took off 2 bases at V and 8 bases at J, with 8 bases between the two ends. The CDR3 loop spans 12 amino acids. CDR1 is SGHKS and CDR2 is YYEKEE in the germline V gene (reference sequence). The chain's CDR3 is CASSFRWDEQFF. Here the CDR3 DNA reads TGTGCCAGCAGCTTCCGTTGGGATGAGCAGTTCTTC.

This clone was detected many times. The chain couples TRBV7-2 to TRBJ1-4; possible D gene TRBD1, 6 bases. V lost 6 bases and J 4 bases, leaving 12 bases between the germline ends. Germline lookup yields CDR1 SGHTA and CDR2 FQGNSA. The CDR3 is 14 residues long. Here the CDR3 reads CASRRTVLNEKLFF. In DNA, the CDR3 is TGTGCCAGCAGGAGGACAGTTCTTAATGAAAAACTGTTTTTT.